Below are 24 T cell receptor beta chains sequenced from a single sample in a study of cytomegalovirus exposure and HLA in healthy donors. Vbeta (60) and Jbeta (13) primers were used in the PCR. Using immunoSEQ multiplex PCR, the repertoire was profiled, and TCRdb retains in-frame clones only, with some absent. The top ten clones hold roughly 4% of a sample with under 200,000 clones, 68% of them seen once. The sequencing input was PBMCs. The receptors stem from a woman aged 18-29 years in good health and CMV-seropositive.

The gene calls are TRBV6-1 and TRBJ2-2; no firm D call. The CDR3 extends over 13 amino acids. Between the trimmed V and J ends, which lost 3 bases and 2 bases, there was a span of 4 bases. CDR1 and CDR2 from the germline V gene are MNHNS and SASEGT. This chain's CDR3 is CASSDRNTGELFF. The CDR3 coding sequence is TGTGCCAGCAGTGACAGAAACACCGGGGAGCTGTTTTTT.

The chain is built from TRBV11-1 and TRBJ1-1, with TRBD1 as a possible D gene (5 bases). V lost 2 bases to trimming and J lost 10 bases, with 8 bases between them. The germline gives CDR1 SGHAT, CDR2 FQDESV (reference sequence). The CDR3 is made up of 11 amino acids. In DNA form, the CDR3 reads TGTGCCAGCAGCTTATTCGGGGGAGCTTTCTTT. Its protein product is CASSLFGGAFF.

This clone has just a few counts. The chain has TRBV5-1 and TRBJ1-1, with D possibly matching TRBD1 (5 bases). This CDR3 is built from 13 residues. Germline V CDR1 and CDR2: SGHRS, YFSETQ. V lost 0 bases and J 4 bases, leaving 7 bases between the germline ends. The CDR3 bases are TGCGCCAGCAGCTTGGGTGGGGCCACTGAAGCTTTCTTT. Encoded protein: CASSLGGATEAFF.

This clone occurred a few times. The chain links TRBV23-1 to TRBJ2-1; 8 bases fit TRBD1. TRBV23-1 is sorted into the ORF group, with uncertain function. This CDR3 is built from 15 residues. Trimming cost V 6 bases and J 0 bases; bases outside gene matches: 4. The CDR3 reads CASSRDRGSYNEQFF. The CDR3 DNA is TGCGCCAGCAGCCGCGACAGGGGCTCCTACAATGAGCAGTTCTTC.

The V call is TRBV7-9, the J call TRBJ2-5; 16 positions agree with TRBD2. The germline V gene has CDR1 SEHNR and CDR2 FQNEAQ (reference sequence). With V trimmed by 5 bases and J by 3 bases, 12 bases remained unmatched. CDR3 size: 19 residues. CDR3 nucleotide sequence: TGTGCCAGCAGCCCCCTGTTGGGGACTAGCGGGGGGGCTGAAGAGACCCAGTACTTC. Residues: CASSPLLGTSGGAEETQYF.

The chain couples TRBV25-1 to TRBJ1-3; TRBD1 aligns across 10 bases. In germline, CDR1 is MGHDK, CDR2 SYGVNS. V was pared by 5 bases and J by 5 bases, with 9 bases of the junction left unmatched. CDR3 length: 16 amino acids. CDR3 protein: CASSSWPGQGRNTIYF. The CDR3 nucleotides are TGTGCCAGCAGTTCTTGGCCGGGACAGGGGAGAAACACCATATATTTT. The whole variable domain, filled in from reference TRBV25-1 and TRBJ1-3, reads EADIYQTPRYLVIGTGKKITLECSQTMGHDKMYWYQQDPGMELHLIHYSYGVNSTEKGDLSSESTVSRIRTEHFPLTLESARPSHTSQYLCASSSWPGQGRNTIYFGEGSWLTVV.

This chain connects TRBV27 to TRBJ2-7, with 8 bases identical to TRBD2. V shed 3 bases, J shed 4 bases, and the junction held 5 bases outside the gene matches. The germline gives CDR1 MNHEY, CDR2 SMNVEV (reference sequence). The CDR3 is 14 amino acids. The CDR3 is CASSLSGSAYEQYF. CDR3 bases: TGTGCCAGCAGTTTGAGCGGGAGTGCATACGAGCAGTACTTC.

The chain is built from TRBV28 and TRBJ2-3; TRBD2 aligns across 9 bases. CDR1 and CDR2 (germline): MDHEN, SYDVKM. This CDR3 is built from 17 residues. The ends lost 2 bases at V and 0 bases at J; junction bases unmatched: 6. Written as DNA, the CDR3 is TGTGCCAGCAGTTTAGCTAGCGGGATCTATAGCACAGATACGCAGTATTTT. This gives the protein CASSLASGIYSTDTQYF.

J is TRBJ1-1 and V is TRBV9, with unresolved D. The ends were cut back, 0 bases at V and 9 bases at J, with 24 bases in the middle. The CDR3 runs to 17 residues. Germline V gives CDR1 SGDLS, CDR2 YYNGEE. The CDR3 DNA sequence: TGTGCCAGCAGCGTAGCTCCGGTTCGCGGAGACCATAATCAAGCTTTCTTT. It specifies CASSVAPVRGDHNQAFF. Variable domain in full (rest from reference TRBV9 and TRBJ1-1): DSGVTQTPKHLITATGQRVTLRCSPRSGDLSVYWYQQSLDQGLQFLIQYYNGEERAKGNILERFSAQQFPDLHSELNLSSLELGDSALYFCASSVAPVRGDHNQAFFGQGTRLTVV.

The chain is built from TRBV4-1 and TRBJ1-1; 7 nucleotides agree with TRBD1. V shed 4 bases, J shed 6 bases, and the junction held 5 bases outside the gene matches. CDR1 is MGHRA and CDR2 is YSYEKL in the germline V gene. The CDR3 loop spans 13 amino acids. The CDR3 DNA follows: TGCGCCAGCAGCCTGGGGACAGCGGCTGAAGCTTTCTTT. Protein: CASSLGTAAEAFF.

V usage is TRBV5-8 and J usage is TRBJ1-5; D is undetermined. This CDR3 has 13 amino acids. In germline, CDR1 is SGHTS, CDR2 YDEGEE. The V end was cut by 1 base, the J end by 3 bases, with 5 bases between. The CDR3 DNA follows: TGTGCCAGCAGCTTGCAGGCCAATCAGCCCCAGCATTTT. Translating it yields CASSLQANQPQHF.

In this sample, this clone turned up once. The chain recombines TRBV5-6 with TRBJ2-7; no firm D call. From germline, CDR1 is SGHDT and CDR2 YYEEEE. V gave up 4 bases and J gave up 5 bases, with 19 bases separating them. The CDR3 is made up of 15 amino acids. CDR3 sequence: CASSPVGPGVDEQYF. The CDR3 DNA reads TGTGCCAGCAGCCCGGTGGGCCCTGGTGTCGACGAGCAGTACTTC.

The chain couples TRBV23-1 to TRBJ2-7; D not resolved. TRBV23-1 is reported as an ORF; its role is uncertain. The CDR3 runs to 11 residues. Trimming removed 7 bases at V and 7 bases at J, with 11 bases between. As DNA, the CDR3 is TGCGCCAGCACGCGTAGCACAGAGCAGTACTTC. This encodes CASTRSTEQYF.

The chain carries TRBV11-2 and TRBJ1-1; D not certain. CDR3 length: 14 residues. The ends were cut back, 8 bases at V and 8 bases at J, with 21 bases in the middle. CDR1 is SGHAT and CDR2 is FQNNGV in the germline V gene. DNA for the CDR3: TGTGCCAGCGGGTCATGGCGGCCAAACGGGGAAGCTTTCTTT. It specifies CASGSWRPNGEAFF.

Only one count was recorded for this clone. The genes are TRBV30 and TRBJ2-1; 7 bases agree with TRBD1. V lost 7 bases, J lost 5 bases, and 11 bases stayed unmatched. This CDR3 has 14 amino acids. Germline V lookup: CDR1 GTSNPN, CDR2 SVGIG (reference sequence). CDR3 sequence reads: CASETRTGDNEQFF. The DNA of the CDR3 is TGTGCCTCCGAGACACGCACAGGGGACAATGAGCAGTTCTTC.

The CDR3 nucleotides are TGTGCCTGGAGAGCGACCCACCCCTCCAATGAGCAGTTCTTC. This sequence encodes CAWRATHPSNEQFF. This chain joins TRBV30 and TRBJ2-1, with D hard to call. Germline-derived CDR1 and CDR2 are GTSNPN and SVGIG (reference sequence). This CDR3 spans 14 amino acids. Deletions cut 3 bases from V and 6 bases from J, with 15 bases between. Based on the CDR3 plus reference TRBV30 and TRBJ2-1, the full variable domain is SQTIHQWPATLVQPVGSPLSLECTVEGTSNPNLYWYRQAAGRGLQLLFYSVGIGQISSEVPQNLSASRPQDRQFILSSKKLLLSDSGFYLCAWRATHPSNEQFFGPGTRLTVL.

The chain combines TRBV28 with TRBJ1-2, with 9 bases matching TRBD1. This CDR3 region has 16 residues. Germline V gene data show CDR1 as MDHEN and CDR2 as SYDVKM. Trimming at V came to 6 bases and at J to 3 bases, leaving 11 bases not matched to a gene. This CDR3 reads CASSRTGESMDYGYTF. CDR3 bases: TGTGCCAGCAGCAGGACAGGGGAGTCTATGGACTATGGCTACACCTTC.

This chain uses TRBV7-8 with TRBJ2-5; TRBD2 matches at 11 bases. Germline CDR1 and CDR2: SGHVS and FQNEAQ. J gave up 5 bases and V 5 bases, and 10 bases lay outside the gene matches. This CDR3 comprises 16 residues. The CDR3 DNA is TGTGCCAGCAGCGCCTTAGCGGGAGGGTCTCAGGAGACCCAGTACTTC. Translating it yields CASSALAGGSQETQYF.

The chain employs TRBV7-3 and TRBJ2-7, with a weak D call TRBD2 (5 bases). The CDR3 loop spans 14 amino acids. V lost 2 bases, J lost 5 bases, and 13 bases lay in between. Germline loops: CDR1 SGHTA, CDR2 FQGTGA. CDR3 in amino acids: CASSLVPGSHEQYF. The CDR3 DNA sequence: TGTGCCAGCAGCTTAGTCCCGGGGAGCCACGAGCAGTACTTC.

This chain uses TRBV6-6 with TRBJ1-1, with D hard to call. The CDR3 runs to 15 residues. Looked up from germline, CDR1 is MNHNY and CDR2 is SVGAGI (reference sequence). V lost 5 bases to trimming and J lost 2 bases, with 15 bases between them. This CDR3 is CASSDPLGANTEAFF. CDR3 coding DNA: TGTGCCAGCAGTGACCCCCTGGGAGCTAACACTGAAGCTTTCTTT.

The chain has TRBV5-5 and TRBJ1-3; D remains ambiguous. Germline V gene data show CDR1 as SGHKS and CDR2 as YYEKEE (reference sequence). Trimming stripped 4 bases from V and 2 bases from J, with 16 bases between. The CDR3 is made up of 16 amino acids. CDR3 sequence (DNA): TGTGCCAGCAGCGACCCCTGGAGAAGGACTGGAAACACCATATATTTT. The encoded protein is CASSDPWRRTGNTIYF.

The chain uses TRBV18 and TRBJ2-3; 7 nucleotides align to TRBD2. After removal of 1 base from V and 6 bases from J, the junction contained 4 bases not matched to a gene. This CDR3 spans 14 amino acids. CDR1 KGHSH and CDR2 LQKENI come from the germline V gene. The CDR3 here is CASSPLAGGDTQYF. The DNA of the CDR3 is TGTGCCAGCTCACCACTAGCGGGCGGGGATACGCAGTATTTT.

The chain has TRBV5-1 and TRBJ2-6, with no clear D. CDR1 and CDR2 (germline): SGHRS, YFSETQ. Trimming took off 5 bases at V and 0 bases at J, with 15 bases between the two ends. The CDR3 runs 17 residues. The CDR3 DNA is TGCGCCAGCAGGTCGGCAGCTAGTTCCTCTGGGGCCAACGTCCTGACTTTC. This gives the protein CASRSAASSSGANVLTF.

This clone was counted a single time. The rearrangement links TRBV30 to TRBJ1-1, with 11 bases aligning to TRBD1. V shed 1 base and J 10 bases; nucleotides not matched to a gene: 8. Germline V CDR1 and CDR2: GTSNPN, SVGIG (reference sequence). The CDR3 consists of 14 residues. The CDR3 region has the DNA TGTGCCTGGAGTGCAGGACAGGGGGCGGATGGAGCTTTCTTT. This gives the protein CAWSAGQGADGAFF.